This T cell receptor (beta chain) was captured in a study of Ad26.COV2.S vaccination and SARS-CoV-2 variants. Overall study: Ad26.COV2.S shots went into the muscle once or twice, 56 days apart.

Indicated treatment: 19 received Ad26.COV2.S at low or high dose, single or two shots; about 5 received placebo; per-sample allocation not given. Specimen acquisition occurred on day 63 following the initial vaccine or placebo injection. This person who donated was an adult of 18-55 years in Boston. The assay was immunoSEQ multiplex PCR, and TCRdb's table has in-frame clones only and misses some. This sample has more than 300,000 clones, with approximately 80% found just once. This CDR3 spans 13 amino acids. V was shortened by 2 bases and J by 0 bases, with 5 bases between the two germline ends. CDR1 is SGHRS and CDR2 is YFSETQ in the germline V gene. Comment on this clone: This sample includes further DNA sequences coding for the same CDR3.

The input for sequencing was peripheral blood, taken in a trial of Ad26.COV2.S vaccine versus placebo. This sequence was found in a person aged 18-65 years who received the Ad26.COV2.S COVID-19 vaccine or a placebo. This chain connects TRBV5-1 to TRBJ1-1; D gene unclear. The CDR3 DNA reads TGCGCCAGCAGCTTAGGTCTGAACACTGAAGCTTTCTTT. Protein sequence: CASSLGLNTEAFF. Together with reference TRBV5-1 and TRBJ1-1, the CDR3 gives the full variable domain: KAGVTQTPRYLIKTRGQQVTLSCSPISGHRSVSWYQQTPGQGLQFLFEYFSETQRNKGNFPGRFSGRQFSNSRSEMNVSTLELGDSALYLCASSLGLNTEAFFGQGTRLTVV.